The 2 T cell receptor beta chains listed next were all sequenced from one sample in a study of T cells in Graves' hyperthyroidism and ophthalmopathy. RNA transcripts were the template for amplifying TCR beta CDR3 regions. First-round RT-PCR with HTBI primers amplified the TCR CDR3 region. Via MiXCR, TCRdb re-called the multiplex PCR reads, giving one row per CDR3 protein. The sample lists fewer than 250,000 distinct CDR3 sequences, approximately 24% occurring once. The sample was blood. The receptors were gathered from a middle-aged woman with Graves' ophthalmopathy.

In its sample, this clonotype was seen many times. This chain connects TRBV6-5 to TRBJ2-7; 9 bases map to TRBD2. The CDR3 covers 18 residues. The V and J ends lost 0 bases and 5 bases, in that order; junction bases with no gene match: 14. Germline V gene lookup returns CDR1 MNHEY and CDR2 SVGAGI. CDR3 sequence: CASSYSGREGLLVHEQYF. CDR3 coding DNA: TGTGCCAGCAGTTACTCCGGGCGGGAGGGCCTGTTGGTCCACGAGCAGTACTTC.

This clonotype has at least ten counts. The rearrangement links TRBV20-1 to TRBJ1-1; TRBD1 might be the D (5 bases). The germline CDR1 and CDR2 sequences are DFQATT and SNEGSKA (reference sequence). The CDR3 has 15 amino acids. The V gene lost 0 bases and the J gene lost 4 bases, with 15 bases spanning the gap. The DNA of the CDR3 is TGCAGTGCTAGAGATCAGGGCAGGGCGGTCACTGAAGCTTTCTTT. It yields the protein CSARDQGRAVTEAFF.